Listed below are T cell receptor beta chains from one sample, sequenced in a study of blood T cell repertoires in COVID-19. The repertoire was sequenced with immunoSEQ multiplex PCR; TCRdb's copy has only in-frame clones and lacks some. Of about 350,000 clones in the sample, about nine tenths were seen once. Sample: PBMCs or T cells enriched from blood (not recorded which). The source is a woman in her twenties or thirties who had been exposed to COVID-19. CDR3s leave out the opening cysteine and the closing phenylalanine or tryptophan. Fields, in order: V gene, CDR3 length, J gene, CDR3 protein.

V: TRBV5-5
length: 10
J: TRBJ2-4
CDR3: ASSLDSPRGS

V: TRBV15
length: 15
J: TRBJ1-2
CDR3: ATSRDAPTGGDYGYT

V: TRBV7-2
length: 14
J: TRBJ2-7
CDR3: ASSLAGSGAPYEQY

V: TRBV7-6
length: 14
J: TRBJ2-2
CDR3: ASSLRQGVISGELF

V: TRBV28
length: 11
J: TRBJ1-2
CDR3: ASTSLRGDGYT

V: TRBV11-2
length: 13
J: TRBJ2-7
CDR3: ASSLARGPTYEQY

V: TRBV20-1
length: 9
J: TRBJ1-1
CDR3: SARRDSEAF

V: TRBV28
length: 10
J: TRBJ1-2
CDR3: ASGDRGYGYT

V: TRBV19
length: 13
J: TRBJ2-4
CDR3: ASSPQIAGVNIQY

V: TRBV7-9
length: 15
J: TRBJ1-3
CDR3: ASSFPTRVFSGNTIY

V: TRBV7-2
length: 13
J: TRBJ2-5
CDR3: ASSLATGAQETQY

V: TRBV5-4
length: 13
J: TRBJ1-4
CDR3: ASSSPDRDHEKLF

V: TRBV7-2
length: 14
J: TRBJ2-7
CDR3: ASSLVWTGISYEQY

V: TRBV10-3
length: 12
J: TRBJ2-5
CDR3: AISKQGLQETQY

V: TRBV10-3
length: 11
J: TRBJ1-2
CDR3: AISPDDRVAYT

V: TRBV7-8
length: 13
J: TRBJ2-3
CDR3: ASSSTGWFPDTQY

V: TRBV5-1
length: 14
J: TRBJ2-3
CDR3: ASSYSLVSFADTQY

V: TRBV7-9
length: 16
J: TRBJ1-2
CDR3: ASSLAAGAGRFSYGYT

V: TRBV13
length: 14
J: TRBJ2-3
CDR3: ASSFLGVEGTDTQY

V: TRBV3-1/TRBV3-2
length: 14
J: TRBJ2-7
CDR3: ASSQVPGQGPYEQY

V: TRBV19
length: 13
J: TRBJ2-7
CDR3: ASSPGLAATYEQY

V: TRBV4-1
length: 14
J: TRBJ2-7
CDR3: ASSHLRLAGDNEQY

V: TRBV6-5
length: 13
J: TRBJ2-7
CDR3: ASSYSGTSGYEQY